Sequencing of this TCR beta chain was carried out in a study of response to subunit inactivated influenza vaccine. Study-level results: Authors suggested each seasonal influenza vaccination recruits few new T cells.

TCRdb called the RT-PCR reads again in MiXCR, with one record for every CDR3 protein. In the table there are 500,000 to 550,000 distinct CDR3 sequences, approximately 7.7% of which are singletons. Germline V gene lookup returns CDR1 DFQATT and CDR2 SNEGSKA (reference sequence). Trimming removed 3 bases from V and 5 bases from J, with 12 bases in between. The CDR3 extends over 13 amino acids. This clonotype was observed a few times. Its cognate antigen is unknown. The chain employs TRBV20-1 and TRBJ2-3; D not resolved. The input for sequencing was PBMCs from blood, taken less than 30 months after vaccination. This TCR was recovered from a man in his fifties or sixties who received an inactivated influenza vaccine. CDR3 residues: CSASATVGDTQYF. In DNA, the CDR3 is TGCAGTGCTAGCGCGACCGTGGGAGATACGCAGTATTTT.